This record looks at one T cell receptor beta chain sequence and its context. Its antigen is unidentified. V shed 7 bases and J 5 bases; nucleotides not matched to a gene: 10. The V gene's germline CDR1 is MNHEY and CDR2 SVGAGI. CDR3 size: 15 residues. This specimen belongs to a study of T cell clones after liver transplantation. Points from the study as a whole: Compared with third party-reactive sequences, donor-reactive ones declined more, independent of withdrawal success. Conclusions were preliminary, with small, heterogeneous patient groups. Rather than being deleted, graft donor-reactive T cells may have moved into the graft.

Data came from immunoSEQ multiplex PCR; TCRdb stores just in-frame clones and leaves some out. The sample lists 50,000 to 55,000 clones; about 67% were seen once. This sequence originates from a human patient who received a liver transplant. Some of these T cells may belong to the graft donor. The source material was CD4+ T cells from blood, sampled 52 to 60 months after liver transplant. The rearrangement joins TRBV6-5 to TRBJ2-2; TRBD2 aligns across 7 bases. Here the CDR3 DNA reads TGTGCCAGCAAACTCGGGCTAGCGGTTACCGGGGAGCTGTTTTTT. The encoded protein is CASKLGLAVTGELFF.